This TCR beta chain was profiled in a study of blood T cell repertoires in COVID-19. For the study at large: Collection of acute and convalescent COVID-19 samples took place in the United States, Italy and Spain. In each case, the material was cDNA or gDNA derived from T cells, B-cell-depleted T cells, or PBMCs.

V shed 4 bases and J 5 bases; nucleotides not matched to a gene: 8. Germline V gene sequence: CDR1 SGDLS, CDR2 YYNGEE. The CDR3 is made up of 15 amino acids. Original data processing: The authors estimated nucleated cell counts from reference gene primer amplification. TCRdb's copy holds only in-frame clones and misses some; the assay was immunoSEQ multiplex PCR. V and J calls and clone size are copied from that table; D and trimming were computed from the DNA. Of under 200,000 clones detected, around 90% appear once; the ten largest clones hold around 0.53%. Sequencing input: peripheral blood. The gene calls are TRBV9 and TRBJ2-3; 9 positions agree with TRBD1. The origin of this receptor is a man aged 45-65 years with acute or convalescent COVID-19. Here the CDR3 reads CASSPGQGQGDTQYF. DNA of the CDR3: TGTGCCAGCAGCCCGGGACAGGGTCAGGGAGATACGCAGTATTTT.